This T cell receptor beta chain originates from a study of shared clonotypes between healthy human individuals. The length of the CDR3 is 12 residues. Between the trimmed V and J ends, which lost 6 bases and 8 bases, there was a span of 11 bases. Per the germline V gene, CDR1 is MNHNS and CDR2 is SASEGT. A remark on this clone: Its antigen is unidentified. Within the sample, other DNA sequences also encode this same CDR3.

Produced via immunoSEQ multiplex PCR; TCRdb's table is partial and in-frame only. Here the sample spans roughly 2 million clones, approximately 94% being singletons. Regarding the study as a whole: In contrast to clonotypes shared by all four donors, non-shared clonotypes had lower generation probabilities.

The material sequenced was naive CD4+ T cells sorted from blood. The subset here: CD45RA+ positively selected. V and J are TRBV6-1 and TRBJ2-1; D perhaps matches TRBD1 (5 bases). The receptor's source is a young man in good health. CDR3 DNA sequence: TGTGCCAGCAGCCTAAGGGGATATGAGCAGTTCTTC. Translated: CASSLRGYEQFF.